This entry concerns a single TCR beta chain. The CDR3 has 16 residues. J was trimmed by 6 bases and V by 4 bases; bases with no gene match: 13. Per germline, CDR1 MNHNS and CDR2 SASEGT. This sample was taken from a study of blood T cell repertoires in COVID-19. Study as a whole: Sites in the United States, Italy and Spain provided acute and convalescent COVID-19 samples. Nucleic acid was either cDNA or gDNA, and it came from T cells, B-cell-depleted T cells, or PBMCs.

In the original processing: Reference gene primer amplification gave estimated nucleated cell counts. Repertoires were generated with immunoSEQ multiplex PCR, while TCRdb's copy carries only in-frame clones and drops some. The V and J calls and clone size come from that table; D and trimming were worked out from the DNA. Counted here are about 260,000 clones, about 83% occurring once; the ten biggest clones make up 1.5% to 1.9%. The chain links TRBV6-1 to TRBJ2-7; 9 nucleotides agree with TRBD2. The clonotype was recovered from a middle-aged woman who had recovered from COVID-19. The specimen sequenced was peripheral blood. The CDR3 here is CASSGNSGGKGREQYF. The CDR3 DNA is TGTGCCAGCAGTGGCAATAGCGGGGGTAAAGGACGCGAGCAGTACTTC.